This TCR beta chain was documented in a study of CXCR3-negative and CXCR3-positive naive CD8 T cells. The authors gated naive CD8+ T cells as CD45RO-CCR7+CD27+CD95-. Study-wide points: Relative to memory CD8+ cells, whose diversity was much lower, both naive subsets had comparably high diversity. Naive CXCR3-positive and CXCR3-negative cells shared TRBV-TRBJ usage; memory cells diverged. Higher TRB CDR3 hydrophobicity marked CXCR3-positive naive cells relative to CXCR3-negative naive cells.

CDR3 length: 14 residues. Germline CDR1 SEHNR, CDR2 FQNEAQ (reference sequence). Details on this clonotype: Its antigen is unidentified.

The method, 5' RACE with UMI labels, was used to prepare the TRB cDNA libraries. TCRdb re-called the 5' RACE reads and catalogs CDR3 proteins one per entry, DNA excluded. The listing records tens of thousands of distinct CDR3 sequences. The rearrangement links TRBV7-9 to TRBJ2-7; the D call of TRBD2 rests on TCRdb alone, since no DNA is present to check it. The specimen sequenced was naive CXCR3+ CD8+ T cells from blood. As to subset: CD45RO-CCR7+CD27+CD95- naive CD8+ T cells expressing CXCR3 (TNR3+). This TCR came from a human donor in good health. Some clones in this sample may be carry-over from other donors' samples. CDR3 region: CASNRPGLAYEQYF.